This T cell receptor (beta chain) emerged from a study of T cell repertoires in cytomegalovirus infection. TCRdb re-called the reads through MiXCR, storing one row per CDR3 protein. The table lists fewer than 1,000,000 distinct CDR3 sequences, around 30% of them singletons. The CDR3 runs 17 residues. With V trimmed by 0 bases and J by 5 bases, 3 bases remained unmatched. Germline assignment: CDR1 MGHRA and CDR2 YSYEKL. Study-level points and caveats: Dominating the ex vivo response were TCR beta clonotypes that were CMV-specific and HLA-C-restricted.

This clonotype was seen more than once but under ten times. The antigen is unknown. The receptor was isolated from a human donor in good health (CMV status not recorded). Some clones in this sample may be carry-over from other donors' samples. The chain couples TRBV4-1 to TRBJ2-2; 13 nucleotides match TRBD2. The sample consisted of cultured CD8+ T cells from PBMCs, taken from culture after CMV antigen stimulation. The CDR3 reads CASSQDVGLAGTGELFF. CDR3 DNA: TGCGCCAGCAGCCAAGATGTGGGACTAGCGGGGACCGGGGAGCTGTTTTTT.